This is a list of T cell receptor beta chains from one sample in a study of T cells in tumors after PD-1 blockade. Libraries were prepared by immunoSEQ multiplex PCR; TCRdb keeps only in-frame clonotypes and omits some of them. The sample contains about 8,500 clones, 50% to 65% of which appear only once. The sample was tumor tissue, taken after anti-PD-1 treatment. The receptors were sampled from a human donor with basal cell carcinoma. Both conserved end residues are part of each CDR3. Fields, in order: D gene, J gene, clone size, CDR3 length, V gene, CDR3 DNA, CDR3 protein. A D gene is named only where the DNA matches it firmly. Size is stated for part of the rows, as once, few or many counts, or as a class when the clone is expanded.

TRBD2	TRBJ2-7	.	17	TRBV4-1	TGCGCCAGCAGCCAACGAACAGGGACTAGCGGAGCCTACGAGCAGTACTTC	CASSQRTGTSGAYEQYF
TRBD1	TRBJ2-1	.	12	TRBV14	TGTGCCAGCAGCCTTTCCGGGACAGTGCAGTTCTTC	CASSLSGTVQFF
.	TRBJ1-3	.	17	TRBV7-8	TGTGCCAGCAGCTTAGAACTAACAGGGACTTGGGGAAACACCATATATTTT	CASSLELTGTWGNTIYF
.	TRBJ1-2	.	13	TRBV19	TGTGCCAGTAGCGTGGACACCGCAGGGGGCTACACCTTC	CASSVDTAGGYTF
.	TRBJ2-3	.	15	TRBV6-5	TGTGCCAGCAGTTATTCCAACCTAGGTACAGATACGCAGTATTTT	CASSYSNLGTDTQYF
.	TRBJ2-5	.	16	TRBV9	TGTGCCAGCAGCGTAGAGGGGCAGGGGCTCCAAGAGACCCAGTACTTC	CASSVEGQGLQETQYF
TRBD2	TRBJ2-5	.	16	TRBV7-2	TGTGCCAGCAGCTTAGGAAGCGGGGGTAGACAAGAGACCCAGTACTTC	CASSLGSGGRQETQYF
.	TRBJ1-5	.	16	TRBV6-6	TGTGCCAGCTGGCAGACGGGCCAACGAGGCAATCAGCCCCAGCATTTT	CASWQTGQRGNQPQHF
.	TRBJ2-5	.	15	TRBV2	TGTGCCAGCAGTGCCCCGGGACTCATCGAAGAGACCCAGTACTTC	CASSAPGLIEETQYF
.	TRBJ1-1	.	14	TRBV24-1	TGTGCCACCAGTGATTTTAGGGTAGGCACTGAAGCTTTCTTT	CATSDFRVGTEAFF
TRBD1	TRBJ2-2	once	16	TRBV19	TGTGCCAGTAGTGCTTCCAGGACAGGGGCCACCGGGGAGCTGTTTTTT	CASSASRTGATGELFF
TRBD1	TRBJ1-2	.	15	TRBV3-1/TRBV3-2	TGTGCCAGCAGCCACCAGGACAGGGTAGGGTATGGCTACACCTTC	CASSHQDRVGYGYTF
.	TRBJ2-1	.	15	TRBV7-3	TGTGCCAGCAGCTCTCAGGGGTACGCGTCCAATGAGCAGTTCTTC	CASSSQGYASNEQFF
.	TRBJ2-2	once	15	TRBV4-2	TGTGCCAGCAGTCCTGCAGGGGACGGCACCGGGGAGCTGTTTTTT	CASSPAGDGTGELFF
.	TRBJ1-1	medium-sized	13	TRBV2	TGTGCCAGCAGTGAGGGCGGGAACACTGAAGCTTTCTTT	CASSEGGNTEAFF
.	TRBJ1-6	large	13	TRBV6-1	TGTGCCAGCAGTGAACCAGGGCATTCACCCCTCCACTTT	CASSEPGHSPLHF
.	TRBJ2-5	.	13	TRBV24-1	TGTGCCACCAGTGAGGCCGGGCGAGAGACCCAGTACTTC	CATSEAGRETQYF
TRBD1	TRBJ1-2	few	14	TRBV6-6	TGTGCCAGCAGACTTTGGACAGGGGGTCGAGGCTACACCTTC	CASRLWTGGRGYTF
TRBD2	TRBJ2-1	.	14	TRBV5-1	TGCGCCAGCAGCTCTAGCGGGGGGCAGAATGAGCAGTTCTTC	CASSSSGGQNEQFF
.	TRBJ2-7	few	13	TRBV18	TGTGCCAGCTCATCCAGGGGGGTCTACGAGCAGTACTTC	CASSSRGVYEQYF
TRBD1	TRBJ2-3	once	15	TRBV5-5	TGTGCCAGCAGCGCCACAGGGGGCGTCCCAGATACGCAGTATTTT	CASSATGGVPDTQYF
TRBD1	TRBJ2-7	.	15	TRBV7-2	TGTGCCAGCAGCCAGGCGGGGACAGGGAGAAACGAGCAGTACTTC	CASSQAGTGRNEQYF
.	TRBJ2-7	.	15	TRBV5-1	TGCGCCAGCAGCTTGGGGTTTAGAAGCTCCTACGAGCAGTACTTC	CASSLGFRSSYEQYF
.	TRBJ1-2	.	13	TRBV21-1	TGTGCCAGCAGCAACAGGGGGCCTCATGGCTACACCTTC	CASSNRGPHGYTF
.	TRBJ2-3	medium-sized	13	TRBV29-1	TGCAGCGTTGAAAATGGGGCCACAGATACGCAGTATTTT	CSVENGATDTQYF
TRBD1	TRBJ1-3	once	13	TRBV6-5	TGTGCCAGCAGAGGGGACAGCAGAAACACCATATATTTT	CASRGDSRNTIYF
.	TRBJ2-3	.	15	TRBV19	TGTGCCAGTGGAATCGGCGGGGTGGAGACAGATACGCAGTATTTT	CASGIGGVETDTQYF
.	TRBJ1-1	.	14	TRBV18	TGTGCCAGCTGCTCTAGGGCATCGGACACTGAAGCTTTCTTT	CASCSRASDTEAFF
.	TRBJ1-2	.	13	TRBV12-3/TRBV12-4	TGTGCCAGCAGTTTAACAGGGTTGAGGGGCTACACCTTC	CASSLTGLRGYTF